The present entry profiles one TCR beta chain with its context. The trim removed 5 bases at V and 4 bases at J, leaving 6 bases unmatched. Germline V lookup: CDR1 SGHVS, CDR2 FQNEAQ. The CDR3 runs 16 residues. The data were taken from a study of long-term antiretroviral therapy in people with HIV. A v3.0 immunoSEQ assay was performed at survey level. Sequencing used immunoSEQ multiplex PCR; TCRdb keeps in-frame clones, though not all of them. The profile covers about 35,000 clones, with 90% to 95% appearing a single time and 3% to 4.5% taken by the ten largest. None of the participants with HIV were treated outside the United States.

Material: unsorted PBMCs, obtained 4.1 years after starting antiretroviral therapy. The source of this sequence is a woman between 50 and 59 years old with HIV. The V and J genes are TRBV7-8 and TRBJ1-4; 11 bases map to TRBD1. The CDR3 spells CASSRGQGVNNEKLFF. The CDR3 DNA is TGTGCCAGCAGCCGGGGACAGGGGGTGAATAATGAAAAACTGTTTTTT.